This T cell receptor (beta chain) derives from a study of Ad26.COV2.S vaccination and SARS-CoV-2 variants. The overall study: Into the muscle, Ad26.COV2.S was dosed once or twice, 56 days apart.

Assay used: immunoSEQ multiplex PCR; TCRdb lists only in-frame clones, some missing. The sample has 430,000 or so clones, roughly 89% seen once. The CDR3 sequence is 15 residues long. Per germline, CDR1 SNHLY and CDR2 FYNNEI. The treatment is: 15 to 20 received Ad26.COV2.S at low or high dose, single or two shots; about five received placebo; per-sample allocation not given. Following the first vaccine or placebo injection, samples were taken on day 63. On this clone: What it recognizes is unknown. Germline and junction disagree at one end, which may indicate a read error. Other DNA sequences from this sample encode an identical CDR3 as well.

General study points: Following vaccination, spike-specific CD8+ and CD4+ T cell responses reportedly exhibited substantial breadth.

The sample in question was peripheral blood, obtained in a trial of Ad26.COV2.S vaccine versus placebo. The chain carries TRBV2 and TRBJ1-1; TRBD1 agrees at 9 bases. This receptor was taken from a person aged 18-60 years who received the Ad26.COV2.S COVID-19 vaccine or a placebo. The CDR3 protein is CASSATGGAGTEAFF. Written as DNA, the CDR3 is TGTGCTAGCAGCGCAACAGGGGGCGCGGGCACTGAAGCTTTCTTT.